This record covers a single TCR beta chain. Trimming shortened V by 2 bases and J by 8 bases, and 13 bases separated the two germline ends. The germline V gene has CDR1 MDHEN and CDR2 SYDVKM. The CDR3 consists of 14 residues. The source of the sample is a study of stem cell transplantation in POMP-related autoinflammatory disease. Data came from immunoSEQ multiplex PCR; TCRdb stores just in-frame clones and leaves some out. This table has 33,000 or so clones, around nine tenths appearing once. This clonotype originated in a human donor with POMP-related autoinflammation and immune dysregulation (PRAID). V and J are TRBV28 and TRBJ1-3; D gene ambiguous. Specimen: CD4+ T cells from PBMCs, collected before stem cell transplantation. CDR3 in amino acids: CASSLDLVRDTIYF. In DNA form, the CDR3 reads TGTGCCAGCAGTTTAGATTTAGTGCGGGACACCATATATTTT.